The 3 T cell receptor beta chains presented below share a single source sample, sequenced in a study of spatial heterogeneity in lung cancer. Via MiXCR, TCRdb re-called the 5' RACE reads, giving one row per CDR3 protein. Found here are almost 75,000 distinct CDR3 sequences, roughly 14% of them singletons; the top ten hold 7.2%. Time point here: sample taken at primary tumor resection. Unsorted whole RNA of tumor, nontumor lung or frozen PBMC was sequenced. The starting material was PBMCs, obtained at surgery. Receptor source: a male donor with early-stage non-small cell lung cancer.

In this sample, this clonotype turned up many times. The chain combines TRBV5-1 with TRBJ2-5; D remains ambiguous. Trimming left V 0 bases short and J 5 bases short, with 5 bases between. Germline V lookup: CDR1 SGHRS, CDR2 YFSETQ. The CDR3 has 12 amino acids. In DNA form, the CDR3 reads TGCGCCAGCAGCTTGGCCATGGAGACCCAGTACTTC. Protein product: CASSLAMETQYF.

This clonotype was counted between two and nine times. The chain joins TRBV15 to TRBJ1-2; D is undetermined. The germline CDR1 and CDR2 sequences are LNHNV and YYDKDF (reference sequence). The CDR3 length is 14 residues. V was trimmed by 4 bases and J by 4 bases, leaving 13 bases between them. The CDR3 DNA sequence: TGTGCCACCAGCACACAGCTCGCCATCTATGGCTACACCTTC. Protein product: CATSTQLAIYGYTF.

At least ten counts were recorded for this clonotype. The chain's CDR3 is CASSLAGAGEANEQFF. The CDR3 DNA sequence: TGTGCCAGCAGCTTAGCGGGAGCGGGAGAGGCCAATGAGCAGTTCTTC. The rearrangement joins TRBV7-8 to TRBJ2-1, with 8 bases matching TRBD2. Germline CDR1 SGHVS, CDR2 FQNEAQ. Trimming cost V 0 bases and J 6 bases; bases outside gene matches: 7. The CDR3 totals 16 residues. The full variable domain, rest sourced from reference TRBV7-8 and TRBJ2-1, is GAGVSQSPRYKVAKRGQDVALRCDPISGHVSLFWYQQALGQGPEFLTYFQNEAQLDKSGLPSDRFFAERPEGSVSTLKIQRTQQEDSAVYLCASSLAGAGEANEQFFGPGTRLTVL.